This TCR beta chain emerged from a study of cytomegalovirus exposure and HLA in healthy donors. General observations from the study: Many donors carried some public TCRs, although rarity characterized most TCR sequences. The authors enumerated over 150 TCR beta chains as linked to cytomegalovirus.

Per germline, CDR1 MDHEN and CDR2 SYDVKM. CDR3 length equals 16 residues. V lost 5 bases to trimming and J lost 1 base; unmatched junction nucleotides: 4. Comment on this clone: The antigen is unknown.

Primers included in the PCR were 60 Vbeta and 13 Jbeta primers. Assay used: immunoSEQ multiplex PCR; TCRdb lists only in-frame clones, some missing. The sample shows about 170,000 clones, roughly 83% of them seen only once. The sequence came from a boy aged 2 to 10 in good health and CMV-seronegative. The rearrangement joins TRBV28 to TRBJ2-3; TRBD2 matches 12 bases. The sequenced sample was PBMCs. This CDR3 is CASSRLAGVGTDTQYF. The CDR3 DNA is TGTGCCAGCAGTCGACTAGCGGGAGTCGGCACAGATACGCAGTATTTT.